The 20 T cell receptor beta chains presented below share a single source sample, sequenced in a study of spatial heterogeneity in lung cancer. TCRdb redid the calling of the 5' RACE reads with MiXCR, one entry per CDR3 protein. This sample has 50,000 or so distinct CDR3 sequences, with 10% to 15% found just once. Specified time point: sample taken at primary tumor resection. Sequencing covered unsorted whole RNA taken from tumor, nontumor lung or frozen PBMC. Sample: PBMCs, taken at surgery. All receptors come from a female donor with early-stage non-small cell lung cancer.

This clonotype was seen a handful of times. The J gene is TRBJ2-2, the V gene TRBV18; 9 nucleotides agree with TRBD1. The J segment lost 6 bases and the V segment lost 1 base, leaving 6 bases of the junction unmatched. Germline values: CDR1 KGHSH, CDR2 LQKENI. The length of the CDR3 is 16 residues. The CDR3 nucleotides are TGTGCCAGCTCACCACGCTCGGGACAGGGCGCCGGGGAGCTGTTTTTT. It codes for CASSPRSGQGAGELFF.

The rearrangement joins TRBV21-1 to TRBJ1-4; the table's TRBD1 call for D was not verified on the DNA. TRBV21-1 is a recognized pseudogene. There are 15 residues in the CDR3. The CDR3 spells CASSKEGGQNEKLFF. The CDR3, as DNA: TGTGCCAGCAGCAAAGAAGGGGGACAGAATGAAAAACTGTTTTTT.

This rearrangement joins TRBV27 to TRBJ1-5, with D hard to call. Germline V gene sequence: CDR1 MNHEY, CDR2 SMNVEV (reference sequence). With 5 bases removed from V and 3 bases from J, the gap between germline ends came to 20 bases. The CDR3 is 17 amino acids. CDR3 nucleotides: TGTGCCAGCAGTCCGATCGCGGGTGGGCTTAACAATCAGCCCCAGCATTTT. Translated, it gives CASSPIAGGLNNQPQHF.

V is TRBV7-2 and J is TRBJ2-7, with 13 bases matching TRBD2. Germline V gives CDR1 SGHTA, CDR2 FQGNSA. V shed 1 base, J shed 4 bases, and the junction held 7 bases outside the gene matches. This CDR3 region has 17 residues. CDR3 sequence: CASSLGPRTSGGYEQYF. CDR3 DNA: TGTGCCAGCAGCTTAGGGCCCCGGACTAGCGGGGGTTACGAGCAGTACTTC.

This clonotype was detected a few times. The CDR3: CASSLGGATTDTQYF. The CDR3 nucleotides are TGTGCCAGCAGCCTGGGGGGGGCAACCACAGATACGCAGTATTTT. The rearrangement joins TRBV5-6 to TRBJ2-3; weak D call: TRBD2 (7 bases). The germline V gene has CDR1 SGHDT and CDR2 YYEEEE. Trimming took off 4 bases at V and 2 bases at J, with 14 bases between the two ends. This CDR3 has 15 residues.

This clonotype showed up just a few times. The chain couples TRBV28 to TRBJ1-1; no reliable D call. V gave up 3 bases and J gave up 6 bases, with 5 bases separating them. The length of the CDR3 is 11 residues. Germline-derived CDR1 and CDR2 are MDHEN and SYDVKM. As DNA, the CDR3 is TGTGCCAGCAGTTTCCTCTCTGAAGCTTTCTTT. Translated, it gives CASSFLSEAFF.

This clonotype was seen once. The chain recombines TRBV20-1 with TRBJ1-1; D is perhaps TRBD1 (6 bases). The length of the CDR3 is 13 residues. The V end was cut by 7 bases, the J end by 3 bases, with 15 bases between. Looked up from germline, CDR1 is DFQATT and CDR2 is SNEGSKA (reference sequence). The CDR3 is CSVLRGWDTEAFF. The CDR3 bases are TGCAGTGTACTCAGGGGTTGGGACACTGAAGCTTTCTTT.

This clonotype was observed a handful of times. The CDR3 sequence is CASSLARQGNTEAFF. The CDR3 nucleotides are TGTGCCAGCAGCTTAGCGCGACAGGGGAACACTGAAGCTTTCTTT. The chain couples TRBV7-2 to TRBJ1-1; 7 bases map to TRBD1. J was trimmed by 1 base and V by 0 bases; bases with no gene match: 2. Germline V gene sequence: CDR1 SGHTA, CDR2 FQGNSA. The CDR3 loop spans 15 amino acids.

The sample holds a few counts of this clonotype. The chain employs TRBV20-1 and TRBJ1-2; 7 positions match TRBD1. The CDR3 sequence is 13 residues long. The trim removed 4 bases at V and 4 bases at J, leaving 6 bases unmatched. Per the germline V gene, CDR1 is DFQATT and CDR2 is SNEGSKA (reference sequence). The DNA for the CDR3 is TGCAGTGCTATAGACAGGGCCAGCTATGGCTACACCTTC. This sequence encodes CSAIDRASYGYTF.

This rearrangement joins TRBV28 to TRBJ1-1; D gene uncertain. The germline CDR1 and CDR2 sequences are MDHEN and SYDVKM. With 5 bases removed from V and 3 bases from J, the gap between germline ends came to 7 bases. This CDR3 is built from 12 residues. The CDR3 loop is CASSQDYTEAFF. The CDR3 DNA reads as TGTGCCAGCAGTCAGGACTACACTGAAGCTTTCTTT.

V is TRBV6-5 and J is TRBJ2-6, with TRBD1 matching over 9 bases. With 2 bases clipped from V and 0 bases from J, the junction kept 5 bases outside the gene matches. CDR1 is MNHEY, CDR2 SVGAGI, per germline. The CDR3 loop spans 18 amino acids. CDR3 DNA sequence: TGTGCCAGCAGTTACCGGGACAGGGCCTACTCTGGGGCCAACGTCCTGACTTTC. Translating it yields CASSYRDRAYSGANVLTF.

This clonotype was counted a few times. The V gene is TRBV5-6, the J gene TRBJ2-1; 7 bases line up with TRBD2. Germline V gene data show CDR1 as SGHDT and CDR2 as YYEEEE. The V and J ends lost 4 bases and 3 bases, in that order; junction bases with no gene match: 10. The CDR3 runs 16 residues. The CDR3 DNA sequence: TGTGCCAGCAGCCCGGAGCGGGGAACAATCTACAATGAGCAGTTCTTC. This translates into CASSPERGTIYNEQFF. The full variable domain, with the rest looked up from reference TRBV5-6 and TRBJ2-1, is DAGVTQSPTHLIKTRGQQVTLRCSPKSGHDTVSWYQQALGQGPQFIFQYYEEEERQRGNFPDRFSGHQFPNYSSELNVNALLLGDSALYLCASSPERGTIYNEQFFGPGTRLTVL.

This clonotype was detected only a few times. This chain connects TRBV20-1 to TRBJ2-3, with TRBD2 matching 7 bases. The CDR3 loop spans 15 amino acids. J gave up 6 bases and V 4 bases, and 13 bases lay outside the gene matches. From germline, CDR1 is DFQATT and CDR2 SNEGSKA (reference sequence). CDR3 bases: TGCAGTGCTACCCCTCCGGGGGGACTTAAGGATACGCAGTATTTT. Translated, it gives CSATPPGGLKDTQYF.

This clonotype was detected ten times or more. This chain connects TRBV11-2 to TRBJ2-5, with no clear D. CDR1 and CDR2 (germline): SGHAT, FQNNGV. The ends were cut back, 0 bases at V and 2 bases at J, with 1 base in the middle. The length of the CDR3 is 12 residues. As DNA, the CDR3 is TGTGCCAGCAGCTTAGATCAAGAGACCCAGTACTTC. Translation: CASSLDQETQYF.

The V gene is TRBV12-3 or TRBV12-4, the J gene TRBJ1-6; no clear D. This CDR3 has 14 residues. V lost 6 bases, J lost 0 bases, and 6 bases lay in between. CDR3 in DNA: TGTGCCAGCAGCCCCAACTCCTATAATTCACCCCTCCACTTT. It encodes CASSPNSYNSPLHF.

The genes are TRBV25-1 and TRBJ1-2; 7 bases fit TRBD1. With 4 bases clipped from V and 0 bases from J, the junction kept 5 bases outside the gene matches. This CDR3 is 15 amino acids long. Germline CDR1 reads MGHDK; CDR2 reads SYGVNS. CDR3 in DNA: TGTGCCAGCAGTGGACTACAGGGGCCTAACTATGGCTACACCTTC. Translating it yields CASSGLQGPNYGYTF.

This clonotype was picked up many times. V gene TRBV28 combines with J gene TRBJ2-1; TRBD2 is a possible D gene (6 bases). Trimming removed 7 bases from V and 1 base from J, with 8 bases in between. The CDR3 is made up of 13 amino acids. Germline V CDR1 and CDR2: MDHEN, SYDVKM. This CDR3 is CASTGTSYNEQFF. In nucleotides, the CDR3 is TGTGCCAGCACGGGGACTTCCTACAATGAGCAGTTCTTC.

On this clonotype: A much larger clonotype is one base distant, so this may be a read error. The V and J genes are TRBV6-2 or TRBV6-3 and TRBJ2-1, with 8 bases identical to TRBD2. This CDR3 is built from 16 residues. The germline CDR1 and CDR2 sequences are MNHEY and SVGEGT. V gave up 6 bases and J gave up 8 bases; unmatched junction bases: 15. The CDR3 region is CASRSDWRGVPYEQFF. For the CDR3, the DNA is TGTGCCAGCAGATCCGACTGGCGGGGGGTCCCCTATGAGCAGTTCTTC.

At least ten counts were recorded for this clonotype. V is TRBV6-5 and J is TRBJ2-2; no firm D call. There are 14 residues in the CDR3. V was pared by 4 bases and J by 6 bases, with 12 bases between. The germline CDR1 and CDR2 sequences are MNHEY and SVGAGI. For the CDR3, the DNA is TGTGCCAGCAGTTTCACCAACAATCCCGGGGAGCTGTTTTTT. It codes for CASSFTNNPGELFF.

This clonotype occurred many times. This chain's CDR3 is CASSQDPLPPELFF. The CDR3 DNA reads as TGCGCCAGCAGCCAAGATCCACTCCCCCCGGAGCTGTTTTTT. V is TRBV4-1 and J is TRBJ2-2; D remains unclear. This CDR3 is 14 amino acids long. The ends were cut back, 0 bases at V and 10 bases at J, with 12 bases in the middle. Germline CDR1 and CDR2: MGHRA and YSYEKL.